The 26 T cell receptor beta chains below were found in one sample sequenced in a study of T cells in Graves' hyperthyroidism and ophthalmopathy. Regions amplified from RNA transcripts were the TCR beta CDR3 regions. HTBI primers were the set used in a first-round RT-PCR of the TCR CDR3. TCRdb redid the calling of the multiplex PCR reads with MiXCR, one entry per CDR3 protein. The sample holds about 360,000 distinct CDR3 sequences, around 13% seen once. Material: blood. All receptors come from a woman younger than 30 with Graves' hyperthyroidism.

This rearrangement joins TRBV10-3 to TRBJ1-2; D is possibly TRBD1 (5 bases). The germline V gene encodes CDR1 ENHRY and CDR2 SYGVKD. The CDR3 has 14 amino acids. The ends were cut back, 3 bases at V and 4 bases at J, with 12 bases in the middle. The CDR3 DNA reads as TGTGCCATCAGTGATAGGGCAGGGTTCTATGGCTACACCTTC. This sequence encodes CAISDRAGFYGYTF.

At least ten counts were recorded for this clonotype. The chain uses TRBV12-3 or TRBV12-4 and TRBJ2-5; 7 positions match TRBD1. With 7 bases clipped from V and 4 bases from J, the junction kept 6 bases outside the gene matches. The CDR3 spans 13 residues. The CDR3 here is CASKPDRVETQYF. The CDR3 region has the DNA TGTGCCAGCAAACCCGACAGGGTAGAGACCCAGTACTTC.

In this sample, this clonotype turned up a few times. A read error may account for a junction end that differs from germline. The J gene is TRBJ2-2, the V gene TRBV19, with 8 bases fitting TRBD1. The germline V gene encodes CDR1 LNHDA and CDR2 SQIVND (reference sequence). The CDR3 has 14 amino acids. CDR3 region: CAGRDRSNTGELFF. CDR3 coding DNA: TGTGCCGGTAGGGACAGGTCGAACACCGGGGAGCTGTTTTTT.

This clonotype came up many times. V and J are TRBV20-1 and TRBJ1-4; D gene ambiguous. The V gene's germline CDR1 is DFQATT and CDR2 SNEGSKA (reference sequence). V lost 0 bases to trimming and J lost 4 bases, with 9 bases between them. CDR3 length equals 14 residues. This CDR3 is CSARDRRFNEKLFF. The DNA of the CDR3 is TGCAGTGCTAGAGATCGGAGGTTTAATGAAAAACTGTTTTTT.

V usage is TRBV5-6 and J usage is TRBJ1-3, with unresolved D. The CDR3 loop spans 15 amino acids. V was pared by 4 bases and J by 1 base, with 12 bases between. Germline lookup yields CDR1 SGHDT and CDR2 YYEEEE. CDR3 nucleotides: TGTGCCAGCAGCCCACGCCGGATGTCTGGAAACACCATATATTTT. Protein: CASSPRRMSGNTIYF. The full variable domain, rest sourced from reference TRBV5-6 and TRBJ1-3, is DAGVTQSPTHLIKTRGQQVTLRCSPKSGHDTVSWYQQALGQGPQFIFQYYEEEERQRGNFPDRFSGHQFPNYSSELNVNALLLGDSALYLCASSPRRMSGNTIYFGEGSWLTVV.

This clonotype was observed at least ten times. The V call is TRBV2, the J call TRBJ1-2; D remains unclear. Trimming shortened V by 7 bases and J by 0 bases, and 9 bases separated the two germline ends. Per germline, CDR1 SNHLY and CDR2 FYNNEI. The CDR3 spans 13 residues. The DNA for the CDR3 is TGTGCCAGCACCCAAAGGGCTAACTATGGCTACACCTTC. It codes for CASTQRANYGYTF.

This clonotype was observed a handful of times. CDR3 protein: CASSPAALDYNEQFF. CDR3 DNA: TGTGCCAGCAGTCCGGCGGCGTTGGACTACAATGAGCAGTTCTTC. The chain has TRBV28 and TRBJ2-1; D gene ambiguous. V lost 5 bases and J lost 3, with 14 bases in between. The CDR3 sequence is 15 residues long. Germline V gene lookup returns CDR1 MDHEN and CDR2 SYDVKM.

This clonotype has only a few counts. The V and J genes are TRBV7-2 and TRBJ2-2; possibly TRBD2 for D (7 bases). Per germline, CDR1 SGHTA and CDR2 FQGNSA. Trimming shortened V by 5 bases and J by 6 bases, and 13 bases separated the two germline ends. This CDR3 has 14 residues. The CDR3 is CASSPWGGSGELFF. CDR3 nucleotides: TGTGCCAGCAGCCCATGGGGGGGCTCCGGGGAGCTGTTTTTT. The full variable domain, rest sourced from reference TRBV7-2 and TRBJ2-2, is GAGVSQSPSNKVTEKGKDVELRCDPISGHTALYWYRQSLGQGLEFLIYFQGNSAPDKSGLPSDRFSAERTGGSVSTLTIQRTQQEDSAVYLCASSPWGGSGELFFGEGSRLTVL.

This clonotype has just a few counts. The chain carries TRBV6-1 and TRBJ2-2; D call uncertain. This CDR3 comprises 13 residues. Germline CDR1 and CDR2: MNHNS and SASEGT. Trimming removed 6 bases at V and 7 bases at J, with 12 bases between. The CDR3 nucleotides are TGTGCCAGCAGATCTAGTGCTGGCGGGGAGCTGTTTTTT. It specifies CASRSSAGGELFF.

This clonotype has at least ten counts. V usage is TRBV7-3 and J usage is TRBJ2-7; perhaps TRBD2 as D (5 bases). The CDR3 runs to 13 residues. Germline V gene lookup returns CDR1 SGHTA and CDR2 FQGTGA. Trimming removed 2 bases at V and 4 bases at J, with 9 bases between. CDR3 sequence (DNA): TGTGCCAGCAGCTTAGGGAGTGGATACGAGCAGTACTTC. This translates into CASSLGSGYEQYF.

This clonotype was recorded a few times. The V call is TRBV5-1, the J call TRBJ2-5; perhaps TRBD2 as D (5 bases). The CDR3 consists of 15 residues. The germline V and J ends were trimmed by 0 bases and 7 bases, with 16 bases remaining between them. Germline V gene sequence: CDR1 SGHRS, CDR2 YFSETQ. The CDR3 loop reads CASSLAQPGEGTQYF. The CDR3 DNA reads TGCGCCAGCAGCTTGGCCCAGCCAGGCGAGGGGACCCAGTACTTC.

This clonotype showed up just a few times. The rearrangement uses TRBV4-1 and TRBJ1-1; TRBD1 is a possible D gene (5 bases). Germline V lookup: CDR1 MGHRA, CDR2 YSYEKL. Trimming shortened V by 3 bases and J by 0 bases, and 8 bases separated the two germline ends. The CDR3 loop spans 14 amino acids. The CDR3 coding sequence is TGCGCCAGCAGCCACAACAGGATGAACACTGAAGCTTTCTTT. This codes for CASSHNRMNTEAFF.

This clonotype was seen repeatedly, ten times or more. The V gene is TRBV30, the J gene TRBJ1-5; 8 bases are a match to TRBD1. CDR1 is GTSNPN, CDR2 SVGIG, per germline (reference sequence). The CDR3 totals 16 residues. V trimming: 4 bases; J trimming: 1 base; junction bases outside the gene matches: 9. CDR3 region: CAWNPGGASSNQPQHF. CDR3 nucleotides: TGTGCCTGGAATCCAGGGGGCGCATCCAGCAATCAGCCCCAGCATTTT.

In this sample, this clonotype turned up a few times. The chain recombines TRBV24-1 with TRBJ2-1; the D is unclear. The CDR3 consists of 14 residues. Trimming cost V 5 bases and J 9 bases, with 16 bases left between them. Per germline, CDR1 KGHDR and CDR2 SFDVKD. CDR3 protein: CATSAEKAVSEQFF. The CDR3 coding sequence is TGTGCCACCAGTGCGGAGAAGGCAGTGAGTGAGCAGTTCTTC.

This clonotype has ten or more counts. The rearrangement joins TRBV4-1 to TRBJ2-1; TRBD2 matches at 11 bases. The CDR3 extends over 17 amino acids. J lost 1 base, V lost 5 bases, and 7 bases had no gene match. Germline CDR1 MGHRA, CDR2 YSYEKL. The CDR3: CASSESLAGVSYNEQFF. The CDR3 DNA follows: TGCGCCAGCAGCGAATCACTAGCGGGAGTTTCCTACAATGAGCAGTTCTTC.

This clonotype was observed at least ten times. The chain links TRBV6-2 or TRBV6-3 to TRBJ2-5, with D possibly matching TRBD1 (7 bases). This CDR3 has 14 residues. Germline CDR1 reads MNHEY; CDR2 reads SVGEGT. With 5 bases removed from V and 7 bases from J, the gap between germline ends came to 17 bases. CDR3 sequence (DNA): TGTGCCAGCAGTGGGGGGTTGAACAGGGGGACCCAGTACTTC. It is translated as CASSGGLNRGTQYF.

This clonotype appeared many times. J is TRBJ1-5 and V is TRBV12-3 or TRBV12-4; D remains ambiguous. Trimming took off 5 bases at V and 3 bases at J, with 11 bases between the two ends. This CDR3 is 14 amino acids long. CDR3 in DNA: TGTGCCAGCAGTATCTCAGGTAACAATCAGCCCCAGCATTTT. Residues: CASSISGNNQPQHF.

There are many counts of this clonotype. J is TRBJ2-1 and V is TRBV6-2 or TRBV6-3; 7 nucleotides agree with TRBD1. Germline CDR1 reads MNHEY; CDR2 reads SVGEGT. V lost 6 bases and J lost 0; bases outside the gene matches: 5. The CDR3 runs to 15 residues. CDR3 coding DNA: TGTGCCAGCAGACAGGGACAGAACTCCTACAATGAGCAGTTCTTC. This encodes CASRQGQNSYNEQFF.

This clonotype has ten or more counts. The chain uses TRBV5-1 and TRBJ1-3; TRBD1 might be the D (6 bases). CDR3 length: 16 residues. CDR1 is SGHRS, CDR2 YFSETQ, per germline. The V and J ends lost 2 bases and 0 bases respectively, with 12 bases between them. The CDR3 DNA reads as TGCGCCAGCAGCTTTGAACAGGGCCTCTCTGGAAACACCATATATTTT. Its translation: CASSFEQGLSGNTIYF.

This clonotype has ten or more counts. The chain uses TRBV2 and TRBJ2-3; D ambiguous. The CDR3 loop spans 13 amino acids. Trimming took off 7 bases at V and 2 bases at J, with 10 bases between the two ends. The V gene's germline CDR1 is SNHLY and CDR2 FYNNEI. The CDR3 DNA reads as TGTGCCAGCACGCAAGGGAACACAGATACGCAGTATTTT. Its translation is CASTQGNTDTQYF.

This clonotype has at least ten counts. V usage is TRBV7-3 and J usage is TRBJ2-1; the match to TRBD2 covers 10 bases. Germline V gives CDR1 SGHTA, CDR2 FQGTGA. The CDR3 spans 17 residues. The trim removed 1 base at V and 5 bases at J, leaving 8 bases unmatched. The CDR3 DNA sequence: TGTGCCAGCAGCTTAAGGTTAGCGGGGGGCAGCGACAATGAGCAGTTCTTC. It translates to CASSLRLAGGSDNEQFF.

There are many counts of this clonotype. The genes are TRBV11-1 and TRBJ2-5; D gene unclear. V was clipped by 5 bases and J by 7 bases, with 11 bases between them. The CDR3 runs to 12 residues. Germline assignment: CDR1 SGHAT and CDR2 FQDESV (reference sequence). CDR3 protein: CASSGTLGTQYF. CDR3 DNA: TGTGCCAGCAGCGGAACGTTGGGGACCCAGTACTTC.

This clonotype showed up just a few times. This chain connects TRBV12-5 to TRBJ2-2; 9 nucleotides match TRBD1. The ends lost 3 bases at V and 1 base at J; junction bases unmatched: 15. The CDR3 runs 20 residues. The germline gives CDR1 LGHNT, CDR2 FRNRAP. The CDR3 nucleotides read TGTGCTAGTGGTTTCACGGGGAAACAGGGGGCGGAGGGGAACACCGGGGAGCTGTTTTTT. Encoded protein: CASGFTGKQGAEGNTGELFF.

This chain uses TRBV12-3 or TRBV12-4 with TRBJ1-6; D is possibly TRBD1 (6 bases). Trimming shortened V by 4 bases and J by 8 bases, and 12 bases separated the two germline ends. This CDR3 region has 14 residues. CDR3 in DNA: TGTGCCAGCAGTTCATGGGGGGCTGATTCACCCCTCCACTTT. Translated: CASSSWGADSPLHF.

Regarding this clonotype: This clone may be a read error of a much larger clone one base away. A read error is likely, as this CDR3 ends without the conserved phenylalanine or tryptophan. The V and J genes are TRBV28 and TRBJ1-4, with D maybe TRBD1 (5 bases). The CDR3 length is 14 residues. The V gene lost 5 bases and the J gene lost 10 bases, with 17 bases spanning the gap. CDR1 and CDR2 from the germline V gene are MDHEN and SYDVKM. The CDR3 DNA is TGTGCCAGCAGTGATGACAGAGTGAGGGGAAAACTGTTTTCT. Its translation is CASSDDRVRGKLFS.

This clonotype was counted at least ten times. The chain carries TRBV28 and TRBJ1-2; the D is unclear. Germline assignment: CDR1 MDHEN and CDR2 SYDVKM. The CDR3 contains 14 residues. The V end lost 3 bases, the J end lost 2 bases, and 10 bases lay between the germline ends. The CDR3 loop reads CASSFQYRNYGYTF. The CDR3 bases are TGTGCCAGCAGTTTCCAGTATAGGAACTATGGCTACACCTTC.